This entry lists 31 T cell receptor beta chains sequenced from one sample in a study of molecular identifiers for immune sequencing clone quantification. TCRdb itself ran the PCR reads through MiXCR, one entry per CDR3 protein. This table has about 330,000 distinct CDR3 sequences, roughly 24% appearing once. Sequenced input: naive CD8+ T cells from blood, with Jurkat cell RNA spiked in. Described subset: FACS-sorted CD8+CD4-CCR7+CD45RA+ naive T cells. These receptors came from a human donor in good health. Some libraries in this study had Jurkat cell RNA spiked in.

This clonotype was observed a handful of times. The V call is TRBV4-1, the J call TRBJ1-2; tentative D call: TRBD1 (5 bases). The V gene lost 5 bases and the J gene lost 3 bases, with 16 bases spanning the gap. Looked up from germline, CDR1 is MGHRA and CDR2 is YSYEKL. The CDR3 contains 15 residues. The CDR3 nucleotides read TGCGCCAGCAGCAGAGATCGGGGGGGGGACTATGGCTACACCTTC. It translates to CASSRDRGGDYGYTF.

The table lists this clonotype with many counts. V gene TRBV5-4 combines with J gene TRBJ2-3; 7 nucleotides align to TRBD1. V was pared by 6 bases and J by 5 bases, with 12 bases of the junction left unmatched. Germline values: CDR1 SGHNT, CDR2 YYREEE (reference sequence). This CDR3 region has 15 residues. The DNA of the CDR3 is TGTGCCAGCAACTATCCGGGACAGACTTTAGATACGCAGTATTTT. Its protein product is CASNYPGQTLDTQYF. The variable domain in full, with the rest retrieved from reference TRBV5-4 and TRBJ2-3, is ETGVTQSPTHLIKTRGQQVTLRCSSQSGHNTVSWYQQALGQGPQFIFQYYREEENGRGNFPPRFSGLQFPNYSSELNVNALELDDSALYLCASNYPGQTLDTQYFGPGTRLTVL.

This chain joins TRBV12-5 and TRBJ1-1; D is uncertain. This CDR3 spans 13 amino acids. Germline V gene data show CDR1 as LGHNT and CDR2 as FRNRAP. V was clipped by 1 base and J by 3 bases, with 6 bases between them. The CDR3 sequence: CASGLDGYTEAFF. In DNA form, the CDR3 reads TGTGCTAGTGGTTTGGATGGATACACTGAAGCTTTCTTT.

In its sample, this clonotype was seen many times. This chain uses TRBV4-3 with TRBJ1-5; no definite D call. This CDR3 has 14 amino acids. Germline CDR1 and CDR2: LGHNA and YSLEER. The V end lost 1 base, the J end lost 1 base, and 5 bases lay between the germline ends. CDR3 sequence reads: CASSQGWSNQPQHF. DNA for the CDR3: TGCGCCAGCAGCCAAGGTTGGAGCAATCAGCCCCAGCATTTT.

With regard to this clonotype: This may come from a read error, since a much larger clone is one base off. The V and J genes are TRBV9 and TRBJ1-2; unclear D gene. Per germline, CDR1 SGDLS and CDR2 YYNGEE. This CDR3 is built from 13 residues. CDR3 loop: CAGSSRTNYGYTF. The CDR3 DNA is TGTGCCGGCAGCTCGAGGACGAACTATGGCTACACCTTC.

As regards this clonotype: A much larger clone lies a single base off, so this may be a read error. This rearrangement joins TRBV4-3 to TRBJ2-3; TRBD2 matches at 14 bases. Looked up from germline, CDR1 is LGHNA and CDR2 is YSLEER. V shed 5 bases, J shed 2 bases, and the junction held 3 bases outside the gene matches. This CDR3 spans 16 amino acids. CDR3 coding DNA: TGCGCCAGCAGCAAGGGACTAGCGGGGGCCACAGATACGCAGTATTTT. Its translation: CASSKGLAGATDTQYF.

This clonotype showed up many times. The CDR3, as DNA: TGTGCCAGCAGTTTAGGGGACACATATAGCAATCAGCCCCAGCATTTT. It encodes CASSLGDTYSNQPQHF. The V and J genes are TRBV28 and TRBJ1-5; perhaps TRBD1 as D (6 bases). Between the trimmed V and J ends, which lost 2 bases and 0 bases, there was a span of 11 bases. In germline, CDR1 is MDHEN, CDR2 SYDVKM. The CDR3 totals 16 residues.

The chain couples TRBV27 to TRBJ2-7; 8 bases agree with TRBD2. J was trimmed by 4 bases and V by 5 bases; bases with no gene match: 4. The CDR3 consists of 13 residues. Germline V gene lookup returns CDR1 MNHEY and CDR2 SMNVEV (reference sequence). The CDR3 protein is CASSSGSRYEQYF. The CDR3 DNA sequence: TGTGCCAGCAGTAGCGGGAGTAGGTACGAGCAGTACTTC.

The chain has TRBV29-1 and TRBJ1-3; D not certain. The CDR3 covers 16 residues. CDR1 and CDR2 (germline): SQVTM, ANQGSEA. Trimming took off 7 bases at V and 0 bases at J, with 19 bases between the two ends. The CDR3: CSAASVQTNSGNTIYF. Here the CDR3 DNA reads TGCAGCGCCGCCTCAGTGCAAACGAACTCTGGAAACACCATATATTTT.

This clonotype was found a few times. The conserved closing phenylalanine or tryptophan is absent in this CDR3, likely reflecting a read error. V usage is TRBV19 and J usage is TRBJ1-1, with D unresolved. CDR3 length equals 11 residues. Trimming removed 4 bases at V and 11 bases at J, with 11 bases between. The germline CDR1 and CDR2 sequences are LNHDA and SQIVND (reference sequence). For the CDR3, the DNA is TGTGCCAGTAGTACTCCCGCCCGGGCTTTCTTG. Translating gives CASSTPARAFL.

The rearrangement joins TRBV11-2 to TRBJ2-1; 10 bases are a match to TRBD2. The CDR3 consists of 17 residues. J gave up 4 bases and V 1 base, and 7 bases lay outside the gene matches. The germline gives CDR1 SGHAT, CDR2 FQNNGV. CDR3 residues: CASSLAPSGGWYNEQFF. The CDR3 region has the DNA TGTGCCAGCAGCTTAGCCCCTAGCGGGGGTTGGTACAATGAGCAGTTCTTC.

This chain uses TRBV5-6 with TRBJ2-7; 8 bases map to TRBD1. CDR3 length equals 14 residues. Germline V gene sequence: CDR1 SGHDT, CDR2 YYEEEE. V was clipped by 0 bases and J by 3 bases; unmatched bases: 2. This CDR3 is CASSLAGQVYEQYF. The CDR3 region has the DNA TGTGCCAGCAGCTTGGCGGGACAGGTCTACGAGCAGTACTTC. Full variable domain (missing parts from reference TRBV5-6 and TRBJ2-7): DAGVTQSPTHLIKTRGQQVTLRCSPKSGHDTVSWYQQALGQGPQFIFQYYEEEERQRGNFPDRFSGHQFPNYSSELNVNALLLGDSALYLCASSLAGQVYEQYFGPGTRLTVT.

In its sample, this clonotype was seen once. The junction does not match germline at one end; this may be a read error. This chain links TRBV20-1 with TRBJ1-4; D not certain. The CDR3 runs 15 residues. Looked up from germline, CDR1 is DFQATT and CDR2 is SNEGSKA (reference sequence). CDR3 amino acids: CSTRPRTSRNEKLFF. The CDR3, as DNA: TGCAGTACTAGACCCCGGACTAGTAGGAATGAAAAACTGTTTTTT.

This clonotype was counted at least ten times. The chain uses TRBV12-3 or TRBV12-4 and TRBJ1-5; 7 positions agree with TRBD1. After removal of 6 bases from V and 0 bases from J, the junction contained 5 bases not matched to a gene. This CDR3 spans 15 amino acids. The CDR3, as DNA: TGTGCCAGCAGCGCGCAGGGGGTTAGCAATCAGCCCCAGCATTTT. The encoded protein is CASSAQGVSNQPQHF.

The chain uses TRBV30 and TRBJ2-3; 11 bases match TRBD2. Unmatched junction bases numbered 10, after V lost 2 bases and J lost 9 bases. The CDR3 runs 15 residues. Looked up from germline, CDR1 is GTSNPN and CDR2 is SVGIG (reference sequence). DNA of the CDR3: TGTGCCTGGAGTTCGAGGCTAGCGGGAGGTCGGACGCAGTATTTT. The encoded protein is CAWSSRLAGGRTQYF.

This clonotype came up a few times. This sequence joins TRBV27 and TRBJ2-7, with D maybe TRBD1 (5 bases). The germline gives CDR1 MNHEY, CDR2 SMNVEV (reference sequence). Deletions cut 2 bases from V and 1 base from J, with 9 bases between. This CDR3 contains 14 residues. The CDR3 loop reads CASSLTGRSYEQYF. The CDR3 DNA follows: TGTGCCAGCAGTTTAACAGGAAGATCCTACGAGCAGTACTTC.

This clonotype came up a few times. This chain uses TRBV7-9 with TRBJ2-5, with D perhaps assigned TRBD1 or TRBD2 (6 bases each). CDR1 and CDR2 (germline): SEHNR, FQNEAQ (reference sequence). The V end lost 5 bases, the J end lost 4 bases, and 20 bases lay between the germline ends. The CDR3 consists of 16 residues. CDR3 DNA: TGTGCCAGCAGCAACGTCCGGGGGCTAGAGGTAGAGACCCAGTACTTC. As protein: CASSNVRGLEVETQYF.

Worth noting for this clonotype: It may be a read error: a sequence one base away is much more abundant. The chain joins TRBV6-2 or TRBV6-3 to TRBJ1-1, with TRBD1 matching over 8 bases. This CDR3 has 17 residues. Germline V lookup: CDR1 MNHEY, CDR2 SVGEGT. CDR3 DNA: TGTGCCAGCATTTACGGGGCAGGGGGCCTGTGGGACACTGAAGCTTTCTTT. Encoded protein: CASIYGAGGLWDTEAFF.

This clonotype came up many times. The chain employs TRBV14 and TRBJ2-5; D call uncertain. The germline V gene encodes CDR1 SGHDN and CDR2 FVKESK. This CDR3 has 14 amino acids. V lost 5 bases and J 1 base, leaving 11 bases between the germline ends. CDR3 protein: CASSATGFQETQYF. The DNA for the CDR3 is TGTGCCAGCAGCGCCACCGGGTTCCAAGAGACCCAGTACTTC. Variable domain in full (rest from reference TRBV14 and TRBJ2-5): EAGVTQFPSHSVIEKGQTVTLRCDPISGHDNLYWYRRVMGKEIKFLLHFVKESKQDESGMPNNRFLAERTGGTYSTLKVQPAELEDSGVYFCASSATGFQETQYFGPGTRLLVL.

V gene TRBV7-6 combines with J gene TRBJ1-1, with 10 positions matching TRBD1. CDR1 is SGHVS and CDR2 is FNYEAQ in the germline V gene. The CDR3 loop spans 17 amino acids. V dropped 1 base and J dropped 4; count of bases not matched to a gene: 9. The CDR3 is CASSLGGGTGVFTEAFF. CDR3 coding DNA: TGTGCCAGCAGCTTAGGGGGCGGGACAGGGGTTTTCACTGAAGCTTTCTTT.

This clonotype was picked up a small number of times. The chain couples TRBV4-1 to TRBJ2-1; 9 bases are shared with TRBD1. This CDR3 has 16 amino acids. Germline V gives CDR1 MGHRA, CDR2 YSYEKL. The ends lost 4 bases at V and 0 bases at J; junction bases unmatched: 4. This CDR3 reads CASSPRQGGSYNEQFF. The CDR3 region has the DNA TGCGCCAGCAGCCCCCGACAGGGGGGCTCCTACAATGAGCAGTTCTTC.

This chain connects TRBV7-2 to TRBJ2-7, with TRBD2 matching 13 bases. The CDR3 spans 18 residues. V dropped 5 bases and J dropped 0; count of bases not matched to a gene: 10. Per germline, CDR1 SGHTA and CDR2 FQGNSA. CDR3 protein: CASSPGLAGAAVSYEQYF. The CDR3, as DNA: TGTGCCAGCAGCCCAGGACTAGCGGGGGCCGCCGTCTCCTACGAGCAGTACTTC.

With regard to this clonotype: The CDR3 carries no conserved terminal phenylalanine or tryptophan, so it likely arises from a read error. The chain combines TRBV12-3 or TRBV12-4 with TRBJ1-5, with D possibly TRBD1 on 5 matching bases. V shed 6 bases and J shed 1 base, with 13 bases lying between them. The CDR3 length is 15 residues. The CDR3 sequence: CASSPGTSSNQPQHS. The CDR3 nucleotides are TGTGCCAGCAGCCCGGGGACCTCCAGCAATCAGCCCCAGCATTCT.

This clonotype has only a few counts. This rearrangement joins TRBV6-2 or TRBV6-3 to TRBJ1-2; D unresolved. V lost 5 bases, J lost 2 bases, and 24 bases lay in between. This CDR3 comprises 18 residues. The germline gives CDR1 MNHEY, CDR2 SVGEGT. CDR3 region: CASSQVGGSKGRNYGYTF. DNA of the CDR3: TGTGCCAGCAGTCAGGTCGGAGGCTCGAAGGGAAGGAACTATGGCTACACCTTC.

The V and J genes are TRBV5-4 and TRBJ1-1, with D perhaps matching TRBD1 (5 bases). Germline V CDR1 and CDR2: SGHNT, YYREEE (reference sequence). The CDR3 consists of 14 residues. With 1 base removed from V and 3 bases from J, the gap between germline ends came to 10 bases. CDR3 amino acids: CASSLSGADTEAFF. The CDR3 DNA reads TGTGCCAGCAGCTTGTCCGGGGCGGACACTGAAGCTTTCTTT.

This clonotype was seen repeatedly, ten times or more. The CDR3 here is CAISESEGLETQYF. DNA for the CDR3: TGTGCCATCAGTGAGTCGGAGGGACTAGAGACCCAGTACTTC. The V and J genes are TRBV10-3 and TRBJ2-5; D perhaps matches TRBD2 (6 bases). The germline V and J ends were trimmed by 0 bases and 4 bases, with 9 bases remaining between them. This CDR3 region has 14 residues. Germline V gene lookup returns CDR1 ENHRY and CDR2 SYGVKD.

The chain is built from TRBV9 and TRBJ2-5; D may be TRBD1 (5 bases). This CDR3 region has 15 residues. Germline-derived CDR1 and CDR2 are SGDLS and YYNGEE. Trimming cost V 0 bases and J 4 bases, with 13 bases left between them. The CDR3 is CASSVVGQGRETQYF. The DNA for the CDR3 is TGTGCCAGCAGCGTAGTTGGGCAGGGAAGAGAGACCCAGTACTTC.

The chain links TRBV4-1 to TRBJ2-7; possibly TRBD1 or TRBD2 for D (5 bases each). Germline lookup yields CDR1 MGHRA and CDR2 YSYEKL. The CDR3 sequence is 14 residues long. The ends were cut back, 2 bases at V and 5 bases at J, with 13 bases in the middle. The CDR3 bases are TGCGCCAGCAGCCAACCCGGGGACCGGGACGAGCAGTACTTC. This codes for CASSQPGDRDEQYF.

V gene TRBV27 combines with J gene TRBJ1-5, with TRBD1 matching over 7 bases. CDR1 is MNHEY, CDR2 SMNVEV, per germline (reference sequence). V shed 6 bases and J 1 base; nucleotides not matched to a gene: 6. This CDR3 has 15 amino acids. CDR3 loop: CASRIGTASNQPQHF. The CDR3, as DNA: TGTGCCAGCAGAATCGGGACAGCAAGCAATCAGCCCCAGCATTTT.

A word on this clonotype: One base away lies a much larger clone, so this may be a sequencing read error. The chain uses TRBV20-1 and TRBJ2-7; D is possibly TRBD2 (6 bases). Germline CDR1 is DFQATT and CDR2 is SNEGSKA (reference sequence). CDR3 size: 15 residues. CDR3 nucleotide sequence: TGCAGTGCTAACAGACTAGAGGCACCCTCCTACAAGCAGTACTTC. Protein product: CSANRLEAPSYKQYF.

This clonotype was recorded many times. V usage is TRBV15 and J usage is TRBJ2-3; D is possibly TRBD1 (7 bases). Per germline, CDR1 LNHNV and CDR2 YYDKDF (reference sequence). The V end was cut by 9 bases, the J end by 9 bases, with 28 bases between. The CDR3 loop spans 16 amino acids. Here the CDR3 DNA reads TGTGCCACATCACAGAGTCTAGGGCAGGGGGGAAAGACGCAGTATTTT. It codes for CATSQSLGQGGKTQYF.